The 19 T cell receptor beta chains given below trace back to one sample, sequenced in a study of cytomegalovirus exposure and HLA in healthy donors. PCR primers comprised 60 Vbeta and 13 Jbeta primers. TCRdb keeps only in-frame clones here, not all; method: immunoSEQ multiplex PCR. This sample has 100,000 to 150,000 clones; 80% occur once, and the top ten carry roughly 4.2%. The sequenced material came from PBMCs. These receptors all come from a woman between 40 and 50 years old in good health and CMV-seronegative.

The chain uses TRBV4-3 and TRBJ2-1; TRBD1 is a possible D gene (6 bases). Trimming removed 0 bases from V and 6 bases from J, with 18 bases in between. This CDR3 is built from 17 residues. Germline lookup yields CDR1 LGHNA and CDR2 YSLEER. The CDR3, as DNA: TGCGCCAGCAGCCAAGATCCCGAAGGGGGTGCCCTCAATGAGCAGTTCTTC. It is translated as CASSQDPEGGALNEQFF.

As for this clone: This CDR3 is also generated by other DNA sequences in the sample. The chain combines TRBV2 with TRBJ2-3; possible D gene TRBD1, 5 bases. Deletions cut 3 bases from V and 6 bases from J, with 7 bases between. The CDR3 length is 12 residues. Germline V gene lookup returns CDR1 SNHLY and CDR2 FYNNEI. CDR3 in amino acids: CASSDRADTQYF. CDR3 coding DNA: TGTGCCAGCAGTGACAGGGCGGATACGCAGTATTTT. Drawing the rest from reference TRBV2 and TRBJ2-3, the complete variable domain is EPEVTQTPSHQVTQMGQEVILRCVPISNHLYFYWYRQILGQKVEFLVSFYNNEISEKSEIFDDQFSVERPDGSNFTLKIRSTKLEDSAMYFCASSDRADTQYFGPGTRLTVL.

The sample holds a few counts of this clone. The V and J genes are TRBV6-5 and TRBJ1-1; the D gene is possibly TRBD1 (6 bases). Germline V CDR1 and CDR2: MNHEY, SVGAGI. The CDR3 has 13 residues. With 10 bases removed from V and 1 base from J, the gap between germline ends came to 13 bases. This CDR3 is CATRDTRNTEAFF. In DNA form, the CDR3 reads TGTGCCACCAGGGACACCCGGAACACTGAAGCTTTCTTT.

The CDR3 reads CASSPMDRGNSPLHF. The CDR3, as DNA: TGTGCCAGCAGTCCGATGGACAGGGGGAATTCACCCCTCCACTTT. V gene TRBV27 combines with J gene TRBJ1-6, with 10 bases lining up with TRBD1. There are 15 residues in the CDR3. Germline CDR1 MNHEY, CDR2 SMNVEV (reference sequence). With 5 bases clipped from V and 7 bases from J, the junction kept 5 bases outside the gene matches.

This chain links TRBV19 with TRBJ1-1, with 9 bases fitting TRBD1. The V gene's germline CDR1 is LNHDA and CDR2 SQIVND (reference sequence). With 8 bases clipped from V and 5 bases from J, the junction kept 18 bases outside the gene matches. This CDR3 spans 17 amino acids. CDR3 sequence: CASAYGGYRGHGTEAFF. The CDR3 coding sequence is TGTGCCAGTGCCTATGGGGGTTACAGGGGGCACGGGACTGAAGCTTTCTTT.

This chain connects TRBV2 to TRBJ1-1, with a tentative D call TRBD1 (5 bases). The CDR3 covers 16 residues. With 4 bases removed from V and 3 bases from J, the gap between germline ends came to 18 bases. Germline loops: CDR1 SNHLY, CDR2 FYNNEI. CDR3 protein: CASSVWGGGTYTEAFF. The CDR3 DNA reads TGTGCCAGCAGTGTATGGGGCGGGGGTACGTACACTGAAGCTTTCTTT.

This clone occurred a few times. Mismatch with germline at one junction end may stem from a read error. The chain is built from TRBV9 and TRBJ1-2; D remains unclear. Germline CDR1 SGDLS, CDR2 YYNGEE. The CDR3 length is 13 residues. CDR3 bases: TGTGCCAGCAGCGTAGGAGGCATCTATGGCTACCCCTTC. This sequence encodes CASSVGGIYGYPF.

V and J are TRBV5-1 and TRBJ1-3; D not certain. The ends were cut back, 4 bases at V and 0 bases at J, with 8 bases in the middle. The CDR3 has 14 amino acids. CDR1 and CDR2 from the germline V gene are SGHRS and YFSETQ. CDR3 DNA: TGCGCCAGCAGCCCGGGTATCTCTGGAAACACCATATATTTT. Translating gives CASSPGISGNTIYF.

The V call is TRBV4-3, the J call TRBJ2-7; D gene unclear. CDR3 length: 14 amino acids. CDR1 LGHNA and CDR2 YSLEER come from the germline V gene. V shed 0 bases and J shed 2 bases, with 8 bases lying between them. CDR3 sequence: CASSQEDSTYEQYF. The CDR3 DNA reads as TGCGCCAGCAGCCAAGAAGACTCTACCTACGAGCAGTACTTC.

The chain employs TRBV4-2 and TRBJ1-2; D is undetermined. CDR3 length: 13 residues. The ends were cut back, 3 bases at V and 8 bases at J, with 13 bases in the middle. Germline assignment: CDR1 LGHNA and CDR2 YNFKEQ. The CDR3: CASSQATWWGYTF. The CDR3 nucleotides are TGTGCCAGCAGCCAGGCCACCTGGTGGGGCTACACCTTC.

Concerning this clone: The junction shows a germline mismatch at one end, possibly a read error. The chain joins TRBV5-1 to TRBJ1-1; D may be TRBD1 (6 bases). CDR3 length: 14 amino acids. The germline CDR1 and CDR2 sequences are SGHRS and YFSETQ. The CDR3 region has the DNA TGCGCCAGCAGCTTCGGACAGCTGAACACTGAAGTTTTCTTT. It specifies CASSFGQLNTEVFF.

The chain recombines TRBV7-9 with TRBJ2-1; 11 bases are a match to TRBD2. CDR3 size: 15 residues. Germline V gives CDR1 SEHNR, CDR2 FQNEAQ (reference sequence). J gave up 9 bases and V 8 bases, and 12 bases lay outside the gene matches. CDR3 loop: CASFDLAGGRVEQFF. The CDR3 region has the DNA TGTGCCAGCTTCGACTTAGCGGGAGGGCGTGTTGAGCAGTTCTTC.

V gene TRBV6-6 combines with J gene TRBJ2-5; TRBD1 agrees at 9 bases. The CDR3 is 14 amino acids. CDR1 MNHNY and CDR2 SVGAGI come from the germline V gene (reference sequence). V lost 6 bases and J lost 5; bases outside the gene matches: 7. In DNA form, the CDR3 reads TGTGCCAGCAGCCCGACAGGGGGGTCGGAGACCCAGTACTTC. Its translation: CASSPTGGSETQYF.

Ten or more counts support this clone. The chain combines TRBV2 with TRBJ1-1; maybe TRBD1 (5 bases). CDR1 is SNHLY, CDR2 FYNNEI, per germline. This CDR3 has 11 amino acids. The ends were cut back, 6 bases at V and 5 bases at J, with 7 bases in the middle. CDR3 region: CASREGTEAFF. The CDR3 nucleotides read TGTGCCAGCAGGGAGGGGACTGAAGCTTTCTTT.

The chain links TRBV7-9 to TRBJ2-5; D unclear. The CDR3 spans 13 residues. The ends were cut back, 4 bases at V and 3 bases at J, with 9 bases in the middle. The germline CDR1 and CDR2 sequences are SEHNR and FQNEAQ (reference sequence). The CDR3 sequence is CASSSSHEETQYF. In DNA, the CDR3 is TGTGCCAGCAGCTCCTCACATGAAGAGACCCAGTACTTC.

The chain employs TRBV11-2 and TRBJ2-3; tentative D call: TRBD1 (5 bases). The ends were cut back, 3 bases at V and 1 base at J, with 11 bases in the middle. The CDR3 spans 15 residues. CDR1 is SGHAT and CDR2 is FQNNGV in the germline V gene. The CDR3 protein is CASSFAGRGTDTQYF. CDR3 DNA sequence: TGTGCCAGCAGCTTTGCCGGCAGGGGCACAGATACGCAGTATTTT.

The chain is built from TRBV12-5 and TRBJ1-1; TRBD1 is a possible D gene (5 bases). This CDR3 spans 13 amino acids. V was trimmed by 5 bases and J by 0 bases, leaving 7 bases between them. Germline CDR1 reads LGHNT; CDR2 reads FRNRAP. The CDR3 loop is CASGRQMNTEAFF. In nucleotides, the CDR3 is TGTGCTAGTGGTCGACAGATGAACACTGAAGCTTTCTTT.

This chain links TRBV2 with TRBJ1-2; D unresolved. CDR1 is SNHLY, CDR2 FYNNEI, per germline. V was trimmed by 7 bases and J by 4 bases, leaving 10 bases between them. The CDR3 runs 12 residues. CDR3 residues: CASTEAGYGYTF. The CDR3 DNA reads TGTGCCAGCACCGAAGCCGGCTATGGCTACACCTTC.

The chain uses TRBV7-6 and TRBJ2-2, with TRBD2 matching 11 bases. Germline lookup yields CDR1 SGHVS and CDR2 FNYEAQ. V lost 5 bases to trimming and J lost 7 bases; unmatched junction nucleotides: 12. This CDR3 is built from 17 residues. The CDR3 reads CASSRRDSGGANGELFF. The DNA of the CDR3 is TGTGCCAGCAGCCGAAGGGATAGCGGGGGGGCCAACGGGGAGCTGTTTTTT.